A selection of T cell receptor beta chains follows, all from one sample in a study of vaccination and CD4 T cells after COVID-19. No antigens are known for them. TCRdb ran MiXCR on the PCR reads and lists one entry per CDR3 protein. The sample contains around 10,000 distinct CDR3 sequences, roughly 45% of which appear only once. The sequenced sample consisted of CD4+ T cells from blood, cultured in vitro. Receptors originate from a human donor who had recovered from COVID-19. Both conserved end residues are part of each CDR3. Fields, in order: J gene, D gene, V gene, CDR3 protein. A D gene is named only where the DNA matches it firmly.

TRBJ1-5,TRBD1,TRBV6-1,CASSQTGGQPQHF
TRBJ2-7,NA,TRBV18,CASSPGTFSYEQYF
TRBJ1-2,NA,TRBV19,CASSWTGAHGYTF
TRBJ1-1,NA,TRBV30,CAWKDGSEAFF
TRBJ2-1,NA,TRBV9,CASSVVDEQFF
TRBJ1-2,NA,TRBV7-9,CASSPTVLVTPLENYGYTF
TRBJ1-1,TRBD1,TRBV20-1,CSAYRDRGSDGAFF
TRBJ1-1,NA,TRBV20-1,CSARVPGGNTEAFF
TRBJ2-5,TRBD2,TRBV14,CASSQVFTSGATQYF
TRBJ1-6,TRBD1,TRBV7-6,CASSQDRANSPLHF
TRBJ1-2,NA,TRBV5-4,CASSLVANYGYTF
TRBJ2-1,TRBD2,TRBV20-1,CSARRLAHEQFF
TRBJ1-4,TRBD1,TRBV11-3,CASSIRTGGLWEKLFF
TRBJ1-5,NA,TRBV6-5,CASSYSGGSNQPQHF
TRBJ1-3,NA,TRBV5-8,CASSDRNSGNTIYF
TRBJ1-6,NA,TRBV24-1,CATSDSQSPGNSPLHF